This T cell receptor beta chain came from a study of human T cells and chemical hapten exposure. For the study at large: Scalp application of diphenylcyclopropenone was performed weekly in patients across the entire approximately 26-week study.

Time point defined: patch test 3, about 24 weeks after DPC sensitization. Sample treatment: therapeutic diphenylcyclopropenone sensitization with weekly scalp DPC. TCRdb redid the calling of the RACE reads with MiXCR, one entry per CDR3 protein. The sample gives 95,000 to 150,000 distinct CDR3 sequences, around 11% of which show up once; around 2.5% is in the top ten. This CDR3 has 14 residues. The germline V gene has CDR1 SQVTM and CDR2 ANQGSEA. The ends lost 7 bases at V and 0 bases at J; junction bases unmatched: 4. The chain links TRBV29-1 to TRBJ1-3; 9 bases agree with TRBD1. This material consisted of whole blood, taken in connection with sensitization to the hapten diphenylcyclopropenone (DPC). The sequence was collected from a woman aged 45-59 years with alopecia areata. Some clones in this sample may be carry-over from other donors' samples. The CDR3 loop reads CSARTGVSGNTIYF. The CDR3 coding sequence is TGCAGCGCCCGGACAGGGGTCTCTGGAAACACCATATATTTT.